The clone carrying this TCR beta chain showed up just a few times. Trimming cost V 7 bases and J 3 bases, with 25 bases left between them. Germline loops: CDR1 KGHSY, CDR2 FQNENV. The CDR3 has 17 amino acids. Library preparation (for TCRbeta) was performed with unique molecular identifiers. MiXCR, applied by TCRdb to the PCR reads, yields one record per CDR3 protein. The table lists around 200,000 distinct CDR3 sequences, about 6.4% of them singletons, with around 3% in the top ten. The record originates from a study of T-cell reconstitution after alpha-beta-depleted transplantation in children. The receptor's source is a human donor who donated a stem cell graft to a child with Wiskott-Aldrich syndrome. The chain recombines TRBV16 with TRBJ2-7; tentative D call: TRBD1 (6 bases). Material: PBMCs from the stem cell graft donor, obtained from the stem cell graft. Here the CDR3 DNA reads TGTGCCAGCAACAGAGACCTGGCGGCAGGGGATAACTACGAGCAGTACTTC. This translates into CASNRDLAAGDNYEQYF.